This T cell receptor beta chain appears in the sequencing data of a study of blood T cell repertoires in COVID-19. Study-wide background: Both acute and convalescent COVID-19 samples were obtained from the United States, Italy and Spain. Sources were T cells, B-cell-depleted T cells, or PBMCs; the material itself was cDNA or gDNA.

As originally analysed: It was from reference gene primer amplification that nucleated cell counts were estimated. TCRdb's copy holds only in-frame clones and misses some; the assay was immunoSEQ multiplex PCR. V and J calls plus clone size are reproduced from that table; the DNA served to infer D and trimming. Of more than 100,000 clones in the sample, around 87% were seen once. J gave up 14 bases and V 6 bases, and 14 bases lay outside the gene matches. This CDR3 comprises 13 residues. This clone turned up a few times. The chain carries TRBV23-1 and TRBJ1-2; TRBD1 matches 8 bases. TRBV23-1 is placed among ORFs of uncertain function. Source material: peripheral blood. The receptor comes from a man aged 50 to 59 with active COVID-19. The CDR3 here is CASSQATDRVDTF. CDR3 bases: TGCGCCAGCAGCCAAGCCACGGACAGGGTGGATACCTTC.